This T cell receptor beta chain was identified during a study of T cell changes during pregnancy in multiple sclerosis. The protocol was immunoSEQ multiplex PCR, while the TCRdb copy is restricted to in-frame clones and leaves out a portion. The sample holds 30,000 to 40,000 clones, approximately 90% seen once. Sequenced here: CD8+ T cells from peripheral blood mononuclear cells, sampled before pregnancy. This sequence originates from a female donor with multiple sclerosis, enrolled in a pregnancy study.

CDR3 region: CASSQDEGAGNEQFF. The CDR3 DNA reads TGCGCCAGCAGCCAAGATGAGGGGGCCGGCAATGAGCAGTTCTTC. The V call is TRBV4-3, the J call TRBJ2-1; 7 bases map to TRBD1. After removal of 0 bases from V and 6 bases from J, the junction contained 5 bases not matched to a gene. This CDR3 is built from 15 residues. From germline, CDR1 is LGHNA and CDR2 YSLEER.